The clone carrying this TCR beta chain has at least ten counts. This specimen belongs to a study of human T cells and chemical hapten exposure. CDR1 SGHTA and CDR2 FQGNSA come from the germline V gene. V lost 0 bases to trimming and J lost 5 bases; unmatched junction nucleotides: 10. The CDR3 has 18 amino acids. Per the study methods: The median was about 100,000 TCRs per sample, ranging roughly 20,000 to 690,600. A single record per CDR3 protein comes from TCRdb applying MiXCR to the RACE reads. Clone size and V and J calls follow TCRdb, not the original study. The table lists roughly 80,000 distinct CDR3 sequences, roughly 10% of them singletons, with around 4% in the top ten. Time point: patch test 1, 2 weeks after DPC sensitization. Described treatment: therapeutic diphenylcyclopropenone sensitization with weekly scalp DPC. The authors extracted total RNA from unfractionated whole blood.

Source: whole blood, taken in connection with sensitization to the hapten diphenylcyclopropenone (DPC). This rearrangement joins TRBV7-2 to TRBJ2-5; 12 positions agree with TRBD2. The TCR sequence derives from a woman aged 50 to 60 with alopecia areata. Some clones in this sample may be carry-over from other donors' samples. Here the CDR3 reads CASSLAASGGAVFETQYF. The CDR3, as DNA: TGTGCCAGCAGCTTAGCGGCTAGCGGGGGGGCAGTTTTTGAGACCCAGTACTTC.